Given below is one TCR beta chain in context. What it binds is not known. The repertoire was sequenced with immunoSEQ multiplex PCR; TCRdb's copy has only in-frame clones and lacks some. In the table there are about 180,000 clones, roughly 85% of which are singletons. This sample was included in a study of cytomegalovirus exposure and HLA in healthy donors. General study findings and limits: The study labeled 150 to 200 TCR beta chains cytomegalovirus-associated. According to a subsequent analysis, TCR clusters identified in the first cohort showed a tendency to co-occur across the approximately 120 validation repertoires.

Trimming cost V 0 bases and J 8 bases; bases outside gene matches: 10. The CDR3 is 16 amino acids. Germline V gives CDR1 SGHTA, CDR2 FQGTGA. This receptor was taken from a man aged 18 to 30 in good health and CMV-seropositive. V gene TRBV7-3 combines with J gene TRBJ2-1, with 7 bases aligning to TRBD2. What was sequenced was PBMCs. Written as DNA, the CDR3 is TGTGCCAGCAGCTTAACGTTTGCTAGTAGCGGGCATGAGCAGTTCTTC. Translation gives CASSLTFASSGHEQFF.